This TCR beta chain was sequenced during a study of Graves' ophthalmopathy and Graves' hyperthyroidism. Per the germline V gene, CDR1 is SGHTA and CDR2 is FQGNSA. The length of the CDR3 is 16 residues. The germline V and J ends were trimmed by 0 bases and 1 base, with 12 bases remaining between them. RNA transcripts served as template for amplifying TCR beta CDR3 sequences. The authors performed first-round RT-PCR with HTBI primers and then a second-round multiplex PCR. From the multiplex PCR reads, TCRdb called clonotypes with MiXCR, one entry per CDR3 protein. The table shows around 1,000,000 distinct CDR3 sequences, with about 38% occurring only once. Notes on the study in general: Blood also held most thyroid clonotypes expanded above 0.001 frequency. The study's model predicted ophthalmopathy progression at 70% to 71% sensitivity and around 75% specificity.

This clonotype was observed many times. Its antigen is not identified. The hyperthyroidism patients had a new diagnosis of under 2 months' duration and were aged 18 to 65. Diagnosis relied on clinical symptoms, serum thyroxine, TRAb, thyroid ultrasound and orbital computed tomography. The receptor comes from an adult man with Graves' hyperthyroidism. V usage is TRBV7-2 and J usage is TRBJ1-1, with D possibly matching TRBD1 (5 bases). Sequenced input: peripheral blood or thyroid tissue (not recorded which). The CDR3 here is CASSLASGHWNTEAFF. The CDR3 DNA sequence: TGTGCCAGCAGCTTAGCGTCAGGGCATTGGAACACTGAAGCTTTCTTT.